A single TCR beta chain is shown here with its context. Its antigen has not been determined. Base qualities are not recorded, but no much larger clone differs from it by a single base. V and J lose 2 bases and 0 bases, and a span of 8 bases separates them. The germline V gene encodes CDR1 SGHVS and CDR2 FQNEAQ. Inclusive of the bounding cysteine and phenylalanine, the CDR3 is 15 residues long. Of the read, only the CDR3 DNA is kept; its 45 bases are in frame from base 1. The entry originates in a study of T-cell memory formation after mild COVID-19 (dated by TCRdb to about 2021). Broadly, across the study: TCR sequence clusters from the two donors were found to be largely donor specific. In a couple of donors, T-cell clones that expanded and contracted after mild COVID-19 were tracked by sequencing TCRalpha and TCRbeta repertoires over time. The cohort comprised two young, previously healthy adult volunteers, one female and one male. Study-level results and caveats: Whether the second-wave clones peaking on day 37 were SARS-CoV-2 specific was not confirmed. From day 15 to 85, contracting clones showed balanced CD4/CD8 phenotypes, whereas a second wave of clones that expanded from day 15 to 37 leaned towards CD4+. Some responding clones were found in pre-infection memory, which suggests that pre-existing cross-reactive memory T cells took part in the SARS-CoV-2 response. Only a couple of mild cases were covered in the study, and larger cohorts including severe cases with pre-infection samples were considered necessary. Contracting CD4+ clones turned up mainly in the CM and EM memory subsets, whereas EMRA was where CD8+ clones were enriched.

Ficoll-Paque density gradient centrifugation was used to isolate PBMCs. The listed sequencing device is Illumina NovaSeq 6000. TCRalpha and TCRbeta cDNA libraries were built by 5'RACE with constant-segment primers, adding sample barcodes and unique molecular identifiers. RNA was extracted from every sample with Trizol reagent. The libraries were amplified in two PCR steps, and the second step added a second sample barcode and Illumina TruSeq adapters. The libraries were sequenced on an Illumina NovaSeq using 2 x 150 bp paired-end reads. Turning to the authors' computational methods: Demultiplexing of reads and collapsing into UMI-guided consensus sequences were performed with migec v1.2.7. Using mixcr v2.1.11, the UMI consensuses were aligned to TRA and TRB V and J templates and assembled into clonotypes. Clonotypes were classified as expanded or contracted when called significant by both edgeR and NoisET, with noise models trained on biological replicates. For edgeR calls, the thresholds were a false discovery rate-adjusted p below 0.01 and a log2 fold-change of 1. As an exploratory analysis of dynamics, max-normalized trajectories of the 1000 most abundant clonotypes were examined with PCA combined with hierarchical clustering. Separately sequenced CD4+ and CD8+ repertoires were used to assign the CD4 or CD8 phenotype of responding clones. TCRdb reran the public reads through fastp at Q25 and MiXCR, keeping productive beta chains. Rows merge per CDR3 protein into single entries with the most common DNA and genes. Here the V and J calls rest on TCRdb's processing, not on the authors' analysis. Within this sample are 5,600 or so distinct CDR3 sequences, with around 20% of them counted one time only. In total, the top ten clones hold roughly three fifths of the sample.

This TCR came from an adult woman who had mild COVID-19 (a few samples of this study predate the infection). The sample titles of this study are shuffled in the database, so cell type and time point are left out; the donor was told from shared clones. Recombination joined TRBV7-8 with TRBJ2-1; TRBD2 could be the D gene, as 5 bases match. Sequencing used PBMCs or a T cell subset sorted from them (not recorded which). The CDR3 is CASSLLAGSYNEQFF. The DNA sequence is as follows: TGTGCCAGCAGCTTACTCGCGGGCTCCTACAATGAGCAGTTCTTC.